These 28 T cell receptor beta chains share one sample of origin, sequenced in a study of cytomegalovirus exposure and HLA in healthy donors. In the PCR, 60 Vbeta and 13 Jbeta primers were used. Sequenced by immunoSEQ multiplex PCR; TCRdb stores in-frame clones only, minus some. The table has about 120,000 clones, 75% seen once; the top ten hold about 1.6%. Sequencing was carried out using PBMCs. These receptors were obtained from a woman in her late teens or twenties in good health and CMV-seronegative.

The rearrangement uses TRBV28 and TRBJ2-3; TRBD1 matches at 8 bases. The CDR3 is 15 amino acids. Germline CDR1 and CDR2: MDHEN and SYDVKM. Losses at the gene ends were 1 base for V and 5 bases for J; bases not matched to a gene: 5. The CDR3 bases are TGTGCCAGCAGTTTATTGGGACAGGCGGTAGATACGCAGTATTTT. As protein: CASSLLGQAVDTQYF.

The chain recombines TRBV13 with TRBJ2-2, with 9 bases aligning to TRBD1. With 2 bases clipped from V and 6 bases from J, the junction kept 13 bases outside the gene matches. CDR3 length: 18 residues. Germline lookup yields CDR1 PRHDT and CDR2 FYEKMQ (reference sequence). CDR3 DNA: TGTGCCAGCAGCTTAATTCGGGACAGGGCCTTTTATGCCGGGGAGCTGTTTTTT. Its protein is CASSLIRDRAFYAGELFF.

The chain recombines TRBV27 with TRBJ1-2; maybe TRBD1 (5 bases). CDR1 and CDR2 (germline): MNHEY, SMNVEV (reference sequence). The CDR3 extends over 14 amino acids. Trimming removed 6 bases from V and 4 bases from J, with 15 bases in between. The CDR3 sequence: CASSDLRDSYGYTF. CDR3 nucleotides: TGTGCCAGCAGCGATCTTAGGGACTCCTATGGCTACACCTTC.

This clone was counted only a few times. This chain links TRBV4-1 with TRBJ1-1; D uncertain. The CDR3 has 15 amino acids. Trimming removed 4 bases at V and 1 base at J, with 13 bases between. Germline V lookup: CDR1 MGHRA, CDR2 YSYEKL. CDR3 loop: CASSLYTRGNTEAFF. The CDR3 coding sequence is TGCGCCAGCAGCCTATACACGCGGGGGAACACTGAAGCTTTCTTT.

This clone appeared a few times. As DNA, the CDR3 is TGTGCCTGGAGTCCCTTAAGGGACTCGGCCTACGAGCAGTACTTC. Protein: CAWSPLRDSAYEQYF. The chain joins TRBV30 to TRBJ2-7, with D maybe TRBD2 (6 bases). The germline V and J ends were trimmed by 2 bases and 2 bases, with 16 bases remaining between them. There are 15 residues in the CDR3. CDR1 GTSNPN and CDR2 SVGIG come from the germline V gene (reference sequence). The full variable domain, its missing parts supplied by reference TRBV30 and TRBJ2-7, is SQTIHQWPATLVQPVGSPLSLECTVEGTSNPNLYWYRQAAGRGLQLLFYSVGIGQISSEVPQNLSASRPQDRQFILSSKKLLLSDSGFYLCAWSPLRDSAYEQYFGPGTRLTVT.

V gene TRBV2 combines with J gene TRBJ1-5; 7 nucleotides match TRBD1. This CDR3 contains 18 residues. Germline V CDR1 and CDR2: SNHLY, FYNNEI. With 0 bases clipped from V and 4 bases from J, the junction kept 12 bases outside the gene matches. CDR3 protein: CASSEATTGHRKNQPQHF. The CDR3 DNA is TGTGCCAGCAGTGAAGCGACGACAGGGCATCGAAAAAATCAGCCCCAGCATTTT. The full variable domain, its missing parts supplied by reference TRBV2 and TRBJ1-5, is EPEVTQTPSHQVTQMGQEVILRCVPISNHLYFYWYRQILGQKVEFLVSFYNNEISEKSEIFDDQFSVERPDGSNFTLKIRSTKLEDSAMYFCASSEATTGHRKNQPQHFGDGTRLSIL.

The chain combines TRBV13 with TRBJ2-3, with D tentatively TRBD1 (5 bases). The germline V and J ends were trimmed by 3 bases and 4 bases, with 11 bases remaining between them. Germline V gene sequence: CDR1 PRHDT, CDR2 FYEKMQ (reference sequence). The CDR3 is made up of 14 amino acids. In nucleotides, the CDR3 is TGTGCCAGCAGCTTTATAGGGGTACCAGATACGCAGTATTTT. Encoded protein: CASSFIGVPDTQYF.

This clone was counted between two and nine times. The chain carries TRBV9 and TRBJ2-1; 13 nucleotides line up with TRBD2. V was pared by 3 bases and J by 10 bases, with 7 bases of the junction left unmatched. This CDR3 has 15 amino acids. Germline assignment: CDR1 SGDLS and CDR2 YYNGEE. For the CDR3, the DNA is TGTGCCAGCAGCGATACTAGCGGGGGGGCCCTCGAGCAGTTCTTC. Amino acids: CASSDTSGGALEQFF.

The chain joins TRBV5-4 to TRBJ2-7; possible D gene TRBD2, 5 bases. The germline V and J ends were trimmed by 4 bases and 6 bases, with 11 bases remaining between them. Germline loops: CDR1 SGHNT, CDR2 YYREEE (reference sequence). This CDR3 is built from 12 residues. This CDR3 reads CASSTGSSEQYF. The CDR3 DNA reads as TGTGCCAGCAGCACGGGGAGCTCCGAGCAGTACTTC. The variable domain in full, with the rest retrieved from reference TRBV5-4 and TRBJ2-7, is ETGVTQSPTHLIKTRGQQVTLRCSSQSGHNTVSWYQQALGQGPQFIFQYYREEENGRGNFPPRFSGLQFPNYSSELNVNALELDDSALYLCASSTGSSEQYFGPGTRLTVT.

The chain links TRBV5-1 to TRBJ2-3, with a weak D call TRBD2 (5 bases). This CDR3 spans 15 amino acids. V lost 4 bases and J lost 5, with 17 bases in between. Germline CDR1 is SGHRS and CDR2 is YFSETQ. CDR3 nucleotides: TGCGCCAGCAGCCTCGCGGGCCTTCCGGGAGATACGCAGTATTTT. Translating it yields CASSLAGLPGDTQYF.

In nucleotides, the CDR3 is TGCAGCGTTGACAGGGGGGCCACTGAAGCTTTCTTT. It codes for CSVDRGATEAFF. The chain recombines TRBV29-1 with TRBJ1-1; 7 bases fit TRBD1. Germline V CDR1 and CDR2: SQVTM, ANQGSEA. The CDR3 extends over 12 amino acids. V was pared by 3 bases and J by 4 bases, with 2 bases of the junction left unmatched.

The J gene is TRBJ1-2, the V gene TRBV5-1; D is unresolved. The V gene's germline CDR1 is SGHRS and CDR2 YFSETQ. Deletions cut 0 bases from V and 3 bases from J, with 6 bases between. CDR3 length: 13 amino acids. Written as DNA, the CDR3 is TGCGCCAGCAGCTTGGACCGAGACTATGGCTACACCTTC. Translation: CASSLDRDYGYTF.

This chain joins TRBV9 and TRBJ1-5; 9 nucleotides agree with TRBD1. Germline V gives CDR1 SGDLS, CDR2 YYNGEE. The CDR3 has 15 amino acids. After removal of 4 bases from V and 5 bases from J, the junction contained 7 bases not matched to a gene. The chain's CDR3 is CASSSTGDRDQPQHF. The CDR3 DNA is TGTGCCAGCAGCTCGACAGGGGACAGGGATCAGCCCCAGCATTTT.

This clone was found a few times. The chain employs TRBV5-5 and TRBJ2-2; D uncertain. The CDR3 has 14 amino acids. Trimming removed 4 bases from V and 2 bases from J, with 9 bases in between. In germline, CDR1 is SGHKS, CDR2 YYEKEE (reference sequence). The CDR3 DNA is TGTGCCAGCAGCCCGCGCGGTAACACCGGGGAGCTGTTTTTT. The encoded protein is CASSPRGNTGELFF.

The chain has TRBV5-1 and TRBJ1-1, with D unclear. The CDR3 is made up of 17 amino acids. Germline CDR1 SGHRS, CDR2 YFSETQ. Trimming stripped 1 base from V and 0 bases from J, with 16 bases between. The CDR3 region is CASSLSYSQAMNTEAFF. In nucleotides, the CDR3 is TGCGCCAGCAGCTTGTCCTACAGCCAAGCCATGAACACTGAAGCTTTCTTT.

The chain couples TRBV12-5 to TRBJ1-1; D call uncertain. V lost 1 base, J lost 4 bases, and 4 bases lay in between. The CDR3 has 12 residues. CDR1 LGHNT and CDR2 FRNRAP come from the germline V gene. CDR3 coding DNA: TGTGCTAGTGGTTTGGGTATCACTGAAGCTTTCTTT. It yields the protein CASGLGITEAFF.

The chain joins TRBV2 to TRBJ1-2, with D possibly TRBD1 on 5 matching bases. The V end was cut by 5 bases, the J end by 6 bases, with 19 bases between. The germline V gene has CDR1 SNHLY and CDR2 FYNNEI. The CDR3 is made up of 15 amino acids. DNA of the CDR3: TGTGCCAGCAGTCGGAACAGGCCGTTAGTGCATGGCTACACCTTC. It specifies CASSRNRPLVHGYTF.

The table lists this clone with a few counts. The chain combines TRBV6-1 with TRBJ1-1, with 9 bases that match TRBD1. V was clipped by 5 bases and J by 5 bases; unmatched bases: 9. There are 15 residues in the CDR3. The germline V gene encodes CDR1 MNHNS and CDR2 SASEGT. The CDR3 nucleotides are TGTGCCAGCAGTAAGGGTTTAGGGACAGGGACTGAAGCTTTCTTT. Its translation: CASSKGLGTGTEAFF.

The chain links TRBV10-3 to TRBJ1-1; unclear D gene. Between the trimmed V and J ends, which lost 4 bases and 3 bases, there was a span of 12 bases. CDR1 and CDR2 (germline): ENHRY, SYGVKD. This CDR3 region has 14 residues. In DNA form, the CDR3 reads TGTGCCATCAGTGTGAACAGAGCCGACACTGAAGCTTTCTTT. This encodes CAISVNRADTEAFF.

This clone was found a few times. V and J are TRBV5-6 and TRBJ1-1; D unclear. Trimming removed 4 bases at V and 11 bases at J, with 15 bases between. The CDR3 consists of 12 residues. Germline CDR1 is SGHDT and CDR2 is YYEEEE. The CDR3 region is CASSGDAGYAFF. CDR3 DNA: TGTGCCAGCAGCGGGGATGCGGGGTACGCTTTCTTT.

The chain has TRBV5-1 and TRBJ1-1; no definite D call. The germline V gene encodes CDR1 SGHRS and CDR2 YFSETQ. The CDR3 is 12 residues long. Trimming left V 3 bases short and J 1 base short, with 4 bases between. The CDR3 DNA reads TGCGCCAGCAGCTACAAGAACACTGAAGCTTTCTTT. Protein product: CASSYKNTEAFF.

The DNA for the CDR3 is TGTGCCAGCAGACTATTAACATTGCCAGCGGGGAGCTCCACAGATACGCAGTATTTT. Its translation is CASRLLTLPAGSSTDTQYF. V usage is TRBV27 and J usage is TRBJ2-3, with 7 bases identical to TRBD2. Germline lookup yields CDR1 MNHEY and CDR2 SMNVEV (reference sequence). CDR3 length: 19 amino acids. Germline trimming cut 6 bases from V and 2 bases from J; bases unmatched to any gene: 20.

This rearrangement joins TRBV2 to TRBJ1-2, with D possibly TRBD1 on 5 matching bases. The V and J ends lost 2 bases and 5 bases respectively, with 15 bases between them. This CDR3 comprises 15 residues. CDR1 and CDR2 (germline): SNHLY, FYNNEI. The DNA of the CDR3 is TGTGCCAGCAGTGAAAACCCGACAGCCACGTATGGCTACACCTTC. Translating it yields CASSENPTATYGYTF.

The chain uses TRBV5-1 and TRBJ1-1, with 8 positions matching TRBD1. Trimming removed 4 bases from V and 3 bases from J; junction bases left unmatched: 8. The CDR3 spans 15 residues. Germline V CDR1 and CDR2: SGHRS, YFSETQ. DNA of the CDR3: TGCGCCAGCAGCCTCCAGGGGGCCCTAGACACTGAAGCTTTCTTT. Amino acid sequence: CASSLQGALDTEAFF.

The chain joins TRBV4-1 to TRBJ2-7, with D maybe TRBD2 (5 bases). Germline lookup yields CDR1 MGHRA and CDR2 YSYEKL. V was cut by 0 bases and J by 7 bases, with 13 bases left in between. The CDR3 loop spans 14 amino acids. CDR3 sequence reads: CASSQDWRLGEQYF. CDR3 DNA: TGCGCCAGCAGCCAAGATTGGAGGCTTGGGGAGCAGTACTTC.

This CDR3 reads CASSSARDRVSYGYTF. The CDR3 nucleotides are TGTGCCAGCAGCTCGGCACGGGACAGGGTTTCCTATGGCTACACCTTC. The J gene is TRBJ1-2, the V gene TRBV5-4; 9 nucleotides match TRBD1. Germline trimming cut 3 bases from V and 4 bases from J; bases unmatched to any gene: 10. Germline CDR1 SGHNT, CDR2 YYREEE (reference sequence). The CDR3 extends over 16 amino acids.

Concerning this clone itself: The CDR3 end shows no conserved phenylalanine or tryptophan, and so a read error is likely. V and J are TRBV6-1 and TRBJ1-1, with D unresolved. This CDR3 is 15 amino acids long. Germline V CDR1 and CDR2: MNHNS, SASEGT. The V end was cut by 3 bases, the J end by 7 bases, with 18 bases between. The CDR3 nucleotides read TGTGCCAGCAGTGAGGAACCCGGGAGCCGCTTTGAAGCTTTCGTT. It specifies CASSEEPGSRFEAFV.

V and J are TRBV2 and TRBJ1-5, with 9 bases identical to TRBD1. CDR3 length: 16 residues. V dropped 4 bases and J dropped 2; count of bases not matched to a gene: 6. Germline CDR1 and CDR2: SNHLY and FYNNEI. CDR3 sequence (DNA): TGTGCCAGCAGTGCGACAGGGGGGGACGGCAATCAGCCCCAGCATTTT. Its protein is CASSATGGDGNQPQHF.